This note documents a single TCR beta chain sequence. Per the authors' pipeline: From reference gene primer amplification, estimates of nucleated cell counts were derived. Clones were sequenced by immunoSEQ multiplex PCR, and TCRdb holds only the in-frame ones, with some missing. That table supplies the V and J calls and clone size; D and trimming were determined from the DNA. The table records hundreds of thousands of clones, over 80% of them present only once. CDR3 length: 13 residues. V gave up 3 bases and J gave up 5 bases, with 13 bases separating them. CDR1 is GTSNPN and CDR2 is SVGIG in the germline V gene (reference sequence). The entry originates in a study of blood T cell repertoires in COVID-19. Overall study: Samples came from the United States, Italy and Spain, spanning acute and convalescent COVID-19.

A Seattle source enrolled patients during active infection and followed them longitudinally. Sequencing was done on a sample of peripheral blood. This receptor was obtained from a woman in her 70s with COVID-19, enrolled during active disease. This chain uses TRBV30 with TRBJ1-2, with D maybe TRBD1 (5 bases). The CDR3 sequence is CAWSAGGTYGYTF. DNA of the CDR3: TGTGCCTGGAGCGCTGGAGGGACGTATGGCTACACCTTC. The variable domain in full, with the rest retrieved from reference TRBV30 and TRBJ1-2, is SQTIHQWPATLVQPVGSPLSLECTVEGTSNPNLYWYRQAAGRGLQLLFYSVGIGQISSEVPQNLSASRPQDRQFILSSKKLLLSDSGFYLCAWSAGGTYGYTFGSGTRLTVV.